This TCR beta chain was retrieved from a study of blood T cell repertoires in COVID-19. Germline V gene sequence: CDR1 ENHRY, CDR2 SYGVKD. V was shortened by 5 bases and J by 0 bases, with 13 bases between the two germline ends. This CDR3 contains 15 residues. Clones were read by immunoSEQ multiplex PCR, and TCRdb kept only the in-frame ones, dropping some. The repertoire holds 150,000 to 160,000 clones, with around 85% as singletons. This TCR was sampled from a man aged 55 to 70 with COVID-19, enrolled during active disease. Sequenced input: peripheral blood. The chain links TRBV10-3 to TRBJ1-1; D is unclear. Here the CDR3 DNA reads TGTGCCATCAGTTCGGGTCTACTGATGAACACTGAAGCTTTCTTT. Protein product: CAISSGLLMNTEAFF.